This TCR beta chain was observed in a study of shared clonotypes between healthy human individuals. General study results and limits: Sharing across four donors was highest in naive CD4 (around 5%) and lowest in memory CD8 (around 0.4%). Naive subsets generally exceeded memory subsets in estimated richness.

At the deep level, the assay was run. The repertoire was sequenced with immunoSEQ multiplex PCR; TCRdb's copy has only in-frame clones and lacks some. The table includes 2 million to 2.5 million clones, over 85% detected once. This CDR3 is 16 amino acids long. Germline trimming cut 4 bases from V and 5 bases from J; bases unmatched to any gene: 7. Germline CDR1 reads LGHNA; CDR2 reads YNFKEQ. About this clone itself: Its target is not known.

Investigators divided CD4+ cells into CD45RA+ naive and CD45RA-negative memory subsets. The sequenced sample was naive CD4+ T cells from PBMCs. The subset: CD45RA+ positively selected. This rearrangement joins TRBV4-2 to TRBJ2-1; 11 bases line up with TRBD2. This TCR was recovered from a man between 18 and 35 years old in good health. Some clones in this sample may be carry-over from other donors' samples. The DNA for the CDR3 is TGTGCCAGCAGCCGCATCGGGACTAGCGGTAACAATGAGCAGTTCTTC. Its protein product is CASSRIGTSGNNEQFF.